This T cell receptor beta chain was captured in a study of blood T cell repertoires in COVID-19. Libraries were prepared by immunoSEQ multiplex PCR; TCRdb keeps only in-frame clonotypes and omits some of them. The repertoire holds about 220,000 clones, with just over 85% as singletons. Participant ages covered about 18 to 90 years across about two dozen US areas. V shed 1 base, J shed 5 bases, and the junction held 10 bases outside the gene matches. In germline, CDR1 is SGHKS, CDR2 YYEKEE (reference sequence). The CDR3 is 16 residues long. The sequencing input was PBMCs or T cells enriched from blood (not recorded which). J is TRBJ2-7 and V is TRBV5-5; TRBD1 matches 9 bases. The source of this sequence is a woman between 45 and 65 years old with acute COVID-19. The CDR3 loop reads CASSLWAGTGSHEQYF. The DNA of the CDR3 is TGTGCCAGCAGCTTGTGGGCCGGGACAGGGTCCCACGAGCAGTACTTC.